This passage covers 8 T cell receptor beta chains from one sample sequenced in a study of T cell changes during pregnancy in multiple sclerosis. TCRdb's copy holds only in-frame clones and misses some; the assay was immunoSEQ multiplex PCR. The table lists tens of thousands of clones, about 90% of them singletons, with 2% to 2.5% in the top ten. The material was peripheral blood, obtained in the second trimester of pregnancy. The receptors originated from a female donor in good health, enrolled as a control in a pregnancy study.

On this clone itself: The junction shows a germline mismatch at one end, possibly a read error. This sequence joins TRBV7-7 and TRBJ2-3, with 8 bases identical to TRBD2. The CDR3 loop spans 14 amino acids. Germline CDR1 reads SSHAT; CDR2 reads FNYEAQ (reference sequence). The CDR3 protein is CASSPGGGWDTQYF. The CDR3 DNA reads TGTGCTAGCAGCCCAGGCGGGGGGTGGGATACGCAGTATTTT.

The chain couples TRBV13 to TRBJ2-1; the match to TRBD2 covers 12 bases. The CDR3 totals 15 residues. With V trimmed by 3 bases and J by 6 bases, 3 bases remained unmatched. Germline CDR1 PRHDT, CDR2 FYEKMQ (reference sequence). The CDR3 here is CASSFPTSGGNEQFF. CDR3 nucleotide sequence: TGTGCCAGCAGCTTTCCGACTAGCGGGGGCAATGAGCAGTTCTTC.

The gene calls are TRBV9 and TRBJ1-1; no reliable D call. V dropped 0 bases and J dropped 1 base, with 7 bases sitting between them. Germline-derived CDR1 and CDR2 are SGDLS and YYNGEE. CDR3 length equals 14 residues. CDR3 residues: CASSVVLANTEAFF. For the CDR3, the DNA is TGTGCCAGCAGCGTAGTATTGGCGAACACTGAAGCTTTCTTT.

The rearrangement links TRBV4-2 to TRBJ1-1, with D possibly matching TRBD1 (5 bases). The CDR3 runs 17 residues. Germline CDR1 LGHNA, CDR2 YNFKEQ. V shed 4 bases and J shed 4 bases, with 22 bases lying between them. As DNA, the CDR3 is TGTGCCAGCAGCCCAGGGATTGGGTGGGCACTTAGCACTGAAGCTTTCTTT. Translation: CASSPGIGWALSTEAFF.

This rearrangement joins TRBV7-9 to TRBJ2-5, with TRBD1 matching over 9 bases. V dropped 4 bases and J dropped 4; count of bases not matched to a gene: 7. In germline, CDR1 is SEHNR, CDR2 FQNEAQ (reference sequence). This CDR3 contains 15 residues. In nucleotides, the CDR3 is TGTGCCAGCAGCTCTTCGGGACAGGGAGGAGAGACCCAGTACTTC. Residues: CASSSSGQGGETQYF.

V gene TRBV28 combines with J gene TRBJ1-1; tentatively, D is TRBD1 (5 bases). V was shortened by 6 bases and J by 4 bases, with 12 bases between the two germline ends. In germline, CDR1 is MDHEN, CDR2 SYDVKM. The CDR3 spans 13 residues. CDR3 sequence reads: CASRGPLGTEAFF. CDR3 coding DNA: TGTGCCAGCAGGGGGCCTTTGGGCACTGAAGCTTTCTTT. The entire variable domain, with the rest obtained from reference TRBV28 and TRBJ1-1, is as follows: DVKVTQSSRYLVKRTGEKVFLECVQDMDHENMFWYRQDPGLGLRLIYFSYDVKMKEKGDIPEGYSVSREKKERFSLILESASTNQTSMYLCASRGPLGTEAFFGQGTRLTVV.

The chain uses TRBV27 and TRBJ1-2; D gene uncertain. The V gene lost 9 bases and the J gene lost 5 bases, with 13 bases spanning the gap. Germline V CDR1 and CDR2: MNHEY, SMNVEV (reference sequence). This CDR3 region has 12 residues. CDR3 nucleotide sequence: TGTGCCAGTTCAGATCGGACTTATGGCTACACCTTC. Protein product: CASSDRTYGYTF.

This clone was picked up one time. This rearrangement joins TRBV7-2 to TRBJ2-7, with 14 nucleotides matching TRBD2. Trimming cost V 5 bases and J 2 bases; bases outside gene matches: 2. The germline V gene has CDR1 SGHTA and CDR2 FQGNSA. This CDR3 spans 15 amino acids. The CDR3 reads CASSRLAGGPYEQYF. CDR3 DNA sequence: TGTGCCAGCAGCCGACTAGCGGGAGGGCCCTACGAGCAGTACTTC. Full variable domain (rest looked up from reference TRBV7-2 and TRBJ2-7): GAGVSQSPSNKVTEKGKDVELRCDPISGHTALYWYRQSLGQGLEFLIYFQGNSAPDKSGLPSDRFSAERTGGSVSTLTIQRTQQEDSAVYLCASSRLAGGPYEQYFGPGTRLTVT.